The 27 T cell receptor beta chains in this list originate from one sample, sequenced in a study of blood T cell repertoires in COVID-19. TCRdb's table, derived via immunoSEQ multiplex PCR, lists solely in-frame clones and lacks some. The sample lists roughly 190,000 clones; approximately 80% were seen once. Sequencing was carried out using peripheral blood. The receptors here all came from a man in his sixties with acute or convalescent COVID-19.

Only a few counts were recorded for this clone. The chain couples TRBV4-2 to TRBJ2-7, with 9 nucleotides matching TRBD2. Trimming removed 3 bases from V and 4 bases from J; junction bases left unmatched: 7. This CDR3 spans 15 amino acids. Looked up from germline, CDR1 is LGHNA and CDR2 is YNFKEQ. CDR3 sequence: CASSHSAGGNYEQYF. DNA for the CDR3: TGTGCCAGCAGCCACTCAGCGGGGGGTAATTACGAGCAGTACTTC.

The rearrangement joins TRBV9 to TRBJ2-3; 10 nucleotides line up with TRBD2. Germline CDR1 SGDLS, CDR2 YYNGEE. The CDR3 is 17 amino acids. V shed 0 bases, J shed 4 bases, and the junction held 8 bases outside the gene matches. CDR3 nucleotides: TGTGCCAGCAGCGTAGGGGGCAGCGGGGGGGCTCCAGATACGCAGTATTTT. This encodes CASSVGGSGGAPDTQYF.

The V and J genes are TRBV4-1 and TRBJ2-1; tentatively, D is TRBD1 (6 bases). The CDR3 extends over 13 amino acids. Trimming shortened V by 4 bases and J by 8 bases, and 12 bases separated the two germline ends. The germline V gene encodes CDR1 MGHRA and CDR2 YSYEKL. Here the CDR3 reads CASSLQGMDEQFF. For the CDR3, the DNA is TGCGCCAGCAGCCTACAGGGTATGGATGAGCAGTTCTTC.

The chain combines TRBV11-2 with TRBJ2-7, with 11 positions matching TRBD2. The CDR3 loop spans 16 amino acids. From germline, CDR1 is SGHAT and CDR2 FQNNGV. Trimming at V came to 5 bases and at J to 0 bases, leaving 6 bases not matched to a gene. The chain's CDR3 is CASSLLAGGSSYEQYF. CDR3 DNA sequence: TGTGCCAGCAGCCTATTAGCGGGAGGGAGCTCCTACGAGCAGTACTTC.

This clone was observed a handful of times. CDR3 nucleotide sequence: TGCAGTGCTAGTGGTAGAGGATCGACTTACGAGCAGTACTTC. Amino acid sequence: CSASGRGSTYEQYF. V and J are TRBV20-1 and TRBJ2-7, with no clear D. This CDR3 comprises 14 residues. Germline V CDR1 and CDR2: DFQATT, SNEGSKA (reference sequence). Trimming stripped 3 bases from V and 4 bases from J, with 16 bases between.

This chain joins TRBV5-1 and TRBJ2-1; 8 bases align to TRBD1. The CDR3 contains 13 residues. CDR1 and CDR2 from the germline V gene are SGHRS and YFSETQ. V lost 7 bases and J lost 6; bases outside the gene matches: 6. CDR3 loop: CASFRDRLNEQFF. The CDR3 region has the DNA TGCGCCAGCTTCCGGGACAGGCTCAATGAGCAGTTCTTC.

The chain combines TRBV4-1 with TRBJ2-1; TRBD1 might be the D (6 bases). V gave up 0 bases and J gave up 5 bases, with 23 bases separating them. Per the germline V gene, CDR1 is MGHRA and CDR2 is YSYEKL. CDR3 length: 19 residues. CDR3 coding DNA: TGCGCCAGCAGCCAAGATTTATCCCCCAGGGGTCGCACCAACAATGAGCAGTTCTTC. Its protein product is CASSQDLSPRGRTNNEQFF.

The chain joins TRBV5-1 to TRBJ2-2; D is unresolved. V lost 4 bases to trimming and J lost 5 bases, with 15 bases between them. The CDR3 has 15 residues. Germline CDR1 reads SGHRS; CDR2 reads YFSETQ. DNA of the CDR3: TGCGCCAGCAGCCTCGACAACCCAAGGACCGGGGAGCTGTTTTTT. It yields the protein CASSLDNPRTGELFF.

V and J are TRBV7-8 and TRBJ1-2; D is unclear. Trimming stripped 1 base from V and 4 bases from J, with 7 bases between. This CDR3 is 13 amino acids long. Germline CDR1 and CDR2: SGHVS and FQNEAQ. This chain's CDR3 is CASSLDKIYGYTF. The CDR3 DNA sequence: TGTGCCAGCAGCTTAGACAAGATCTATGGCTACACCTTC.

This clone appeared a single time. V is TRBV9 and J is TRBJ1-2, with TRBD1 matching over 8 bases. Germline V gene sequence: CDR1 SGDLS, CDR2 YYNGEE. The CDR3 consists of 15 residues. J was trimmed by 8 bases and V by 0 bases; bases with no gene match: 9. DNA of the CDR3: TGTGCCAGCAGCGTAGCTACCGGGGACAGGTCGGGCTACACCTTC. Protein sequence: CASSVATGDRSGYTF.

This chain links TRBV29-1 with TRBJ2-3; weak D call: TRBD1 (5 bases). Germline V gene data show CDR1 as SQVTM and CDR2 as ANQGSEA. V was cut by 4 bases and J by 3 bases, with 17 bases left in between. CDR3 length: 15 amino acids. The CDR3 sequence is CSVGKDSMATDTQYF. The CDR3 nucleotides are TGCAGCGTTGGCAAAGACAGTATGGCAACAGATACGCAGTATTTT.

The chain carries TRBV18 and TRBJ2-7, with 8 positions matching TRBD1. The CDR3 has 14 residues. V gave up 6 bases and J gave up 2 bases; unmatched junction bases: 6. Germline CDR1 is KGHSH and CDR2 is LQKENI. The CDR3: CASSPGTGTYEQYF. CDR3 nucleotides: TGTGCCAGCTCGCCCGGGACAGGAACCTACGAGCAGTACTTC.

This chain links TRBV24-1 with TRBJ1-6, with 8 bases matching TRBD1. CDR1 and CDR2 from the germline V gene are KGHDR and SFDVKD. CDR3 size: 13 residues. Trimming at V came to 3 bases and at J to 13 bases, leaving 4 bases not matched to a gene. CDR3: CATSDDRGGPLHF. The CDR3 DNA reads as TGTGCCACCAGTGATGACAGGGGTGGCCCCCTCCACTTT.

V and J are TRBV9 and TRBJ2-7, with TRBD2 identical over 13 bases. This CDR3 has 14 residues. In germline, CDR1 is SGDLS, CDR2 YYNGEE. J lost 4 bases, V lost 2 bases, and 0 bases had no gene match. In DNA, the CDR3 is TGTGCCAGCAGCGTGGGACTAGCGGGGTACGAGCAGTACTTC. Protein sequence: CASSVGLAGYEQYF.

This rearrangement joins TRBV19 to TRBJ1-1; TRBD1 agrees at 8 bases. V lost 3 bases and J lost 3; bases outside the gene matches: 9. Germline V gene lookup returns CDR1 LNHDA and CDR2 SQIVND (reference sequence). The CDR3 consists of 16 residues. The CDR3 loop reads CASSILQGAGDTEAFF. In nucleotides, the CDR3 is TGTGCCAGTAGTATTCTGCAGGGGGCTGGGGACACTGAAGCTTTCTTT.

V is TRBV2 and J is TRBJ2-1, with 10 bases aligning to TRBD2. The CDR3 is 15 residues long. J was trimmed by 6 bases and V by 8 bases; bases with no gene match: 10. Germline CDR1 and CDR2: SNHLY and FYNNEI. DNA of the CDR3: TGTGCCAGCCGTCCCCTAGCGGGAGTTCTCAATGAGCAGTTCTTC. This translates into CASRPLAGVLNEQFF.

The chain carries TRBV5-4 and TRBJ2-7; TRBD1 might be the D (6 bases). Per germline, CDR1 SGHNT and CDR2 YYREEE (reference sequence). The CDR3 is 12 residues long. The V and J ends lost 4 bases and 6 bases respectively, with 11 bases between them. The DNA of the CDR3 is TGTGCCAGCAGCCGGGACAAAATCGAGCAGTACTTC. It encodes CASSRDKIEQYF.

The chain recombines TRBV5-1 with TRBJ2-1; 13 nucleotides agree with TRBD2. CDR1 SGHRS and CDR2 YFSETQ come from the germline V gene. Germline trimming cut 1 base from V and 6 bases from J; bases unmatched to any gene: 4. The length of the CDR3 is 16 residues. The CDR3 DNA reads as TGCGCCAGCAGCTTGTCACTAGCGGGGGGGCTCAATGAGCAGTTCTTC. As protein: CASSLSLAGGLNEQFF.

The J gene is TRBJ2-1, the V gene TRBV4-1; 13 nucleotides match TRBD2. The CDR3 runs to 15 residues. Looked up from germline, CDR1 is MGHRA and CDR2 is YSYEKL. The junction had 6 bases not matched to a gene; V was cut back by 0 bases and J by 13 bases. CDR3 sequence reads: CASSQDTSGRAEQFF. The CDR3 DNA follows: TGCGCCAGCAGCCAAGACACTAGCGGGAGGGCTGAACAGTTCTTC.

The chain couples TRBV6-4 to TRBJ1-6, with TRBD1 matching 9 bases. Per the germline V gene, CDR1 is MRHNA and CDR2 is SNTAGT. The CDR3 has 20 amino acids. Trimming cost V 5 bases and J 4 bases; bases outside gene matches: 18. The chain's CDR3 is CASSFQRGQGSSDYNSPLHF. Written as DNA, the CDR3 is TGTGCCAGCAGTTTTCAAAGAGGACAGGGGTCCTCAGATTATAATTCACCCCTCCACTTT.

The CDR3 loop is CASSIGLSEKLFF. The CDR3 DNA reads TGTGCCAGCAGCATCGGCCTTAGCGAAAAACTGTTTTTT. This sequence joins TRBV7-2 and TRBJ1-4; D unclear. The V end lost 5 bases, the J end lost 8 bases, and 12 bases lay between the germline ends. CDR1 is SGHTA, CDR2 FQGNSA, per germline. The CDR3 consists of 13 residues.

Only a few counts were recorded for this clone. This sequence joins TRBV2 and TRBJ1-2; TRBD1 might be the D (5 bases). The V and J ends lost 4 bases and 7 bases respectively, with 10 bases between them. Germline lookup yields CDR1 SNHLY and CDR2 FYNNEI. The CDR3 loop spans 12 amino acids. CDR3 in amino acids: CASSVRGGGYTF. In DNA, the CDR3 is TGTGCCAGCAGTGTAAGGGGAGGTGGCTACACCTTC.

This sequence joins TRBV2 and TRBJ1-2; D is possibly TRBD1 (5 bases). This CDR3 has 14 residues. Germline lookup yields CDR1 SNHLY and CDR2 FYNNEI. The germline V and J ends were trimmed by 1 base and 2 bases, with 8 bases remaining between them. The CDR3 region has the DNA TGTGCCAGCAGTGAAGTCAGGACAAACTATGGCTACACCTTC. This translates into CASSEVRTNYGYTF.

V and J are TRBV7-2 and TRBJ1-2; D not certain. From germline, CDR1 is SGHTA and CDR2 FQGNSA. The length of the CDR3 is 16 residues. Trimming removed 4 bases from V and 8 bases from J, with 23 bases in between. In nucleotides, the CDR3 is TGTGCCAGCAGCTATAACGCAGAGACCCTTCGAGCGGGCTACACCTTC. As protein: CASSYNAETLRAGYTF.

The chain couples TRBV11-3 to TRBJ2-5, with D hard to call. CDR3 length: 13 amino acids. Germline V gene lookup returns CDR1 SGHNT and CDR2 YENEEA. The V end lost 2 bases, the J end lost 0 bases, and 4 bases lay between the germline ends. CDR3 bases: TGTGCCAGCAGCTTATCGTACCAAGAGACCCAGTACTTC. Its protein is CASSLSYQETQYF.

CDR3 sequence: CASSVASSTGELFF. CDR3 DNA: TGTGCCAGCAGTGTCGCTAGCAGCACCGGGGAGCTGTTTTTT. This rearrangement joins TRBV2 to TRBJ2-2; a weak D match, TRBD2 (5 bases). The V gene lost 4 bases and the J gene lost 4 bases, with 10 bases spanning the gap. The length of the CDR3 is 14 residues. Germline lookup yields CDR1 SNHLY and CDR2 FYNNEI.

This chain uses TRBV7-2 with TRBJ1-5; no firm D call. V shed 1 base and J shed 0 bases, with 7 bases lying between them. CDR3 length: 15 residues. In germline, CDR1 is SGHTA, CDR2 FQGNSA. The CDR3 spells CASSLERLSNQPQHF. CDR3 coding DNA: TGTGCCAGCAGCTTAGAGAGACTTAGCAATCAGCCCCAGCATTTT.